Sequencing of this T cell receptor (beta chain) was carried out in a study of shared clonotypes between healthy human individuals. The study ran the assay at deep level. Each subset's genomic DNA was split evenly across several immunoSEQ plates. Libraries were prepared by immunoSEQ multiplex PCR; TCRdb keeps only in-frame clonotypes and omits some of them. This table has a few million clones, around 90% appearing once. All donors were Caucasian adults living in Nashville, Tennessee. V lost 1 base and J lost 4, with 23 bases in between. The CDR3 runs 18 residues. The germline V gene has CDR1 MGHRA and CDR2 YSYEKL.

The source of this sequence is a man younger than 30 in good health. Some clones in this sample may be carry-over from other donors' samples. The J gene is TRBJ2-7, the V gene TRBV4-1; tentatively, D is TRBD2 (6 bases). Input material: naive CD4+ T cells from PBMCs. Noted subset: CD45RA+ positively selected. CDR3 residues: CASSQVLQELAPLYEQYF. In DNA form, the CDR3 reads TGCGCCAGCAGCCAAGTCTTGCAAGAACTAGCCCCCTTATACGAGCAGTACTTC.